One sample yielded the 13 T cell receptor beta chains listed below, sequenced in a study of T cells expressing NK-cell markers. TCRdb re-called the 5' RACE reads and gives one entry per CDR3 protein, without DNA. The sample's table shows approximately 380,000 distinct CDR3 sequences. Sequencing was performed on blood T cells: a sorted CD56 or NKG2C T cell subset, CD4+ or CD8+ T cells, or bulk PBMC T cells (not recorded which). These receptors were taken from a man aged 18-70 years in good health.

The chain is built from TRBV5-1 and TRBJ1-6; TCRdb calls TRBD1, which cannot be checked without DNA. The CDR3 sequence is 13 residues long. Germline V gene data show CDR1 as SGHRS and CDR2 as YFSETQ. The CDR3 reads CASRPGNNSPLHF.

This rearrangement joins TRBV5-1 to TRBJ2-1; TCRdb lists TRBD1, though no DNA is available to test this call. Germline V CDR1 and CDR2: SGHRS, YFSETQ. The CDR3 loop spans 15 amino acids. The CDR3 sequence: CASKGQGHSGHEQFF.

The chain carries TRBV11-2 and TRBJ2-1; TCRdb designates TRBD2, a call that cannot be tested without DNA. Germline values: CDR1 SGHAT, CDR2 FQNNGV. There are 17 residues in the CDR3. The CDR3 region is CASSLRAGGHSYNEQFF.

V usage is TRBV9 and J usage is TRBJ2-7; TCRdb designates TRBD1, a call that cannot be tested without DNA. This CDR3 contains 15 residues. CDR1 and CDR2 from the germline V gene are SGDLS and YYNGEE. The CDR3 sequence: CASSVEQGVVYEQYF.

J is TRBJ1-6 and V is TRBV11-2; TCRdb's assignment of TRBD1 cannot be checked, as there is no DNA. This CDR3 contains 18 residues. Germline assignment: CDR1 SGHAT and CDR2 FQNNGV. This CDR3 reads CASSSYFTGQGKNSPLHF. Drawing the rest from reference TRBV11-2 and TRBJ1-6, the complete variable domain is EAGVAQSPRYKIIEKRQSVAFWCNPISGHATLYWYQQILGQGPKLLIQFQNNGVVDDSQLPKDRFSAERLKGVDSTLKIQPAKLEDSAVYLCASSSYFTGQGKNSPLHFGNGTRLTVT.

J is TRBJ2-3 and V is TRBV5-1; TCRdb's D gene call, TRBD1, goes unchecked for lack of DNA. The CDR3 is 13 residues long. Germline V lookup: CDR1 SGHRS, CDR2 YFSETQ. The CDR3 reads CASRVGVLDTQYF.

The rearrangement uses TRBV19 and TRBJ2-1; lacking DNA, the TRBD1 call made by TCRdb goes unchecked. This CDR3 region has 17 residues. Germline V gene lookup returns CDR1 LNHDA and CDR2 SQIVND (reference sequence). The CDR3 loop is CASRLTPGQGLIGEQFF.

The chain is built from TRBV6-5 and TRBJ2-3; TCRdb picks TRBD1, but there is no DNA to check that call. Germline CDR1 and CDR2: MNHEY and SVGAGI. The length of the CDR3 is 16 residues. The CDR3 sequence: CASSYSHITGFGTQYF.

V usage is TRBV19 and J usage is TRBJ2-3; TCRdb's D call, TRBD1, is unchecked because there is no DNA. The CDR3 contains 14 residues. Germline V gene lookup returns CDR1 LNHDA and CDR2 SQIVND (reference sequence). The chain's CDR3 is CASAGTASTDTQYF.

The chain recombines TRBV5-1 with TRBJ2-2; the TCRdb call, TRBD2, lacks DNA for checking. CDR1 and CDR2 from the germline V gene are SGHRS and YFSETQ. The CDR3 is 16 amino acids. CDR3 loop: CASSSLSAGDTGELFF.

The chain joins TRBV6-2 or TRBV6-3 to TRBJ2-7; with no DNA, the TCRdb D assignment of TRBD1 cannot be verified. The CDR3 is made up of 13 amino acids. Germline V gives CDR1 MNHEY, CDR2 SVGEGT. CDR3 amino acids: CASSWQGIYEQYF.

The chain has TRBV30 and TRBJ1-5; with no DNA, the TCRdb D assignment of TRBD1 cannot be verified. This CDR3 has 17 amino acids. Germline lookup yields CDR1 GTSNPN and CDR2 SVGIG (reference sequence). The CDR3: CAWSVRAGGSLRQPQHF.

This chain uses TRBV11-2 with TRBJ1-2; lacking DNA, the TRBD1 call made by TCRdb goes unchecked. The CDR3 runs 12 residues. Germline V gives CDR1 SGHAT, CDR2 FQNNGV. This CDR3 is CASAWGLDGYTF.